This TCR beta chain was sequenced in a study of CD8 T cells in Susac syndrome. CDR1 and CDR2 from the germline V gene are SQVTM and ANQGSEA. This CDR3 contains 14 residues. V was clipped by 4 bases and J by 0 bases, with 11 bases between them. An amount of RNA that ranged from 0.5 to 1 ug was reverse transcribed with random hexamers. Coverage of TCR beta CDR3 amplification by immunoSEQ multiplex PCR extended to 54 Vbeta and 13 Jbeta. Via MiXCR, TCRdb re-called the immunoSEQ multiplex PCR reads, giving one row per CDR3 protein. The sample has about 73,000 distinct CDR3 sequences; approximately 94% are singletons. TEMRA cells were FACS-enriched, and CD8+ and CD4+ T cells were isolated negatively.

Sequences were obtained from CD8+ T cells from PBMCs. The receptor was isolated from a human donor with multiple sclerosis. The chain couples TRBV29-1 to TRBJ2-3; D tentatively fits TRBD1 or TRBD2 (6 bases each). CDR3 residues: CSVGGARSTDTQYF. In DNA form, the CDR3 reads TGCAGCGTTGGGGGGGCGAGAAGCACAGATACGCAGTATTTT.